This is a list of T cell receptor beta chains from one sample in a study of T cell repertoires in cytomegalovirus infection. These receptors' targets are unknown. TCRdb analysed the reads with MiXCR anew, one entry per CDR3 protein. The sample shows approximately 1,000,000 distinct CDR3 sequences, around 30% of them seen only once. The sample consisted of cultured CD8+ T cells from PBMCs, taken from culture after CMV antigen stimulation. The receptors shown here come from a human donor in good health (CMV status not recorded). Some clones in this sample may be carry-over from other donors' samples. The CDR3 runs from the conserved cysteine through the conserved F or W. A D gene is named only where the DNA matches it firmly. Clone size is stated in some rows and not others, as once, few, many or a class when expanded.

>TRBJ1-3|15|few|TRBV4-2|TRBD1
TGTGCCAGCAGCCAAGATTTCAACAGGGGTACCACCATATATTTT
CASSQDFNRGTTIYF
>TRBJ2-1|14|.|TRBV20-1|.
TGCAGTGCTAGAGATGCGGCAGGGGATTTTGAGCAGTTCTTC
CSARDAAGDFEQFF
>TRBJ2-1|17|.|TRBV20-1|TRBD2
TGCAGTGCTGGGGTTGGACTAGCGGGGAGCCCTTGGGATGAGCAGTTCTTC
CSAGVGLAGSPWDEQFF
>TRBJ2-3|18|few|TRBV6-1|TRBD2
TGTGCCAGCAGCGCCCGATGGGCCAGCGGGGGGACGGCAGATACGCAGTATTTT
CASSARWASGGTADTQYF
>TRBJ2-5|13|many|TRBV7-2|.
TGTGCCAGCAGCCCGATGAGGAGAGAGACCCAGTACTTC
CASSPMRRETQYF
>TRBJ2-7|14|few|TRBV5-6|.
TGTGCCAGCACTGGGGCAGGATGGCAAGGCGAGCAGTACTTC
CASTGAGWQGEQYF
>TRBJ1-1|14|few|TRBV19|.
TGTGCCAGTAGTATCGTCCCACAGGGCCCCGAAGCTTTCTTT
CASSIVPQGPEAFF
>TRBJ2-7|15|few|TRBV29-1|.
TGCAGCGTTGAAGATGGGCAGGGTAGCTCCTACGAGCAGTACTTC
CSVEDGQGSSYEQYF
>TRBJ1-2|16|.|TRBV5-1|TRBD1
TGCGCCAGCAGCGGTCGGGACAGGGGGCCTCCCTATGGCTACACCTTC
CASSGRDRGPPYGYTF
>TRBJ2-1|16|few|TRBV4-1|.
TGCGCCAGCAGCCAAGACAGGGTCGAAGCCTACAATGAGCAGTTCTTC
CASSQDRVEAYNEQFF
>TRBJ1-6|16|.|TRBV4-2|.
TGTGCCAGCAGCCAAGACAAGGAGACAGATTATTCACCCCTCCACTTT
CASSQDKETDYSPLHF
>TRBJ1-2|11|few|TRBV7-9|.
TGTGCCAGCAGCTTAGGACAGGCTTACACCTTC
CASSLGQAYTF
>TRBJ2-1|15|many|TRBV7-9|TRBD1
TGTGCCAGCAGCCTGGGACAGGGAAGTATCAATGAGCAGTTCTTC
CASSLGQGSINEQFF
>TRBJ1-6|15|.|TRBV14|TRBD1
TGTGCCAGCAGCCCTAACAACAGGGGAAGTTCACCCCTCCACTTT
CASSPNNRGSSPLHF
>TRBJ2-2|17|few|TRBV7-2|TRBD1
TGTGCCAGCAGCCCCGCCTACAGGGGAACGAACACCGGGGAGCTGTTTTTT
CASSPAYRGTNTGELFF
>TRBJ1-1|13|.|TRBV29-1|.
TGCAGCGTTGAATTACGGGGTTGGACTGAAGCTTTCTTT
CSVELRGWTEAFF
>TRBJ2-1|14|.|TRBV13|.
TGTGCCAGCAGCTTCGGGACTCCAGAGCAGGAGCAGTTCTTC
CASSFGTPEQEQFF
>TRBJ1-1|17|.|TRBV6-1|TRBD1
TGTGCCAGCAGTGAAATCGGAAGGGGGCGGATGAACACTGAAGCTTTCTTT
CASSEIGRGRMNTEAFF
>TRBJ2-1|15|few|TRBV28|TRBD2
TGTGCCAGCAGTTTAACGGTAGCGGGGGGAAATGAGCAGTTCTTC
CASSLTVAGGNEQFF
>TRBJ1-2|14|.|TRBV19|TRBD1
TGTGCCAGTAGTAACCGGGACAGTTACTATGGCTACACCTTC
CASSNRDSYYGYTF
>TRBJ1-6|14|.|TRBV19|TRBD1
TGTGCCAGCATGACAGGGTTCTATAATTCACCCCTCCACTTT
CASMTGFYNSPLHF
>TRBJ2-3|17|.|TRBV4-2|TRBD2
TGTGCCAGCAGCCAAGATACGCTAGCGGGCGGGACAGATACGCAGTATTTT
CASSQDTLAGGTDTQYF
>TRBJ1-3|13|few|TRBV2|TRBD1
TGTGCCAACTACAGGGGGGCTGGAAACACCATATATTTT
CANYRGAGNTIYF
>TRBJ1-1|14|few|TRBV12-5|.
TGTGCTAGTGGTTCCGGCAAAATGAACACTGAAGCTTTCTTT
CASGSGKMNTEAFF
>TRBJ1-2|16|few|TRBV7-6|TRBD1
TGTGCCAGCACCACCGGGACAGATCTCTTATATTATGGCTACACCTTC
CASTTGTDLLYYGYTF
>TRBJ2-3|15|few|TRBV6-6|.
TGTGCCAGCAGGTCTACAGGGTTAAGCACAGATACGCAGTATTTT
CASRSTGLSTDTQYF
>TRBJ2-1|13|.|TRBV29-1|.
TGCAGCGTTGAACTTGAAGCTTACAATGAGCAGTTCTTC
CSVELEAYNEQFF
>TRBJ2-1|15|.|TRBV19|TRBD2
TGTGCCAGTAGTCCCCGGGGGGGCTCTGGGAATGAGCAGTTCTTC
CASSPRGGSGNEQFF
>TRBJ2-3|17|few|TRBV20-1|.
TGCAGTGCCCCGGCCGGGGCGGGTTTTCTCGGCACAGATACGCAGTATTTT
CSAPAGAGFLGTDTQYF
>TRBJ2-5|14|few|TRBV7-6|TRBD1
TGTGCCAGCTCAGGGACAGGCCCTTTGGAGACCCAGTACTTC
CASSGTGPLETQYF
>TRBJ2-3|17|.|TRBV11-2|.
TGTGCCAGCAGCCCGAGGGTAGGGTCCCCCCTCACAGATACGCAGTATTTT
CASSPRVGSPLTDTQYF
>TRBJ1-2|14|.|TRBV4-1|.
TGCGCCAGCAGCCAAGAACAGCTAGACTATGGCTACACCTTC
CASSQEQLDYGYTF
>TRBJ1-2|15|few|TRBV7-4|.
TGTGCCAGCAGCTTAGCGGGAGGCACCCTCTATGGCTACACCTTC
CASSLAGGTLYGYTF
>TRBJ1-4|16|once|TRBV4-1|.
TGCGCCAGCAGCCGACCACAAGGGACCACTAATGAAAAACTGTTTTTT
CASSRPQGTTNEKLFF
>TRBJ1-1|16|few|TRBV6-1|TRBD1
TGTGCCAGCAGTCATAACAGGGGAAGCGTCGTCCCTGAAGCTTTCTTT
CASSHNRGSVVPEAFF